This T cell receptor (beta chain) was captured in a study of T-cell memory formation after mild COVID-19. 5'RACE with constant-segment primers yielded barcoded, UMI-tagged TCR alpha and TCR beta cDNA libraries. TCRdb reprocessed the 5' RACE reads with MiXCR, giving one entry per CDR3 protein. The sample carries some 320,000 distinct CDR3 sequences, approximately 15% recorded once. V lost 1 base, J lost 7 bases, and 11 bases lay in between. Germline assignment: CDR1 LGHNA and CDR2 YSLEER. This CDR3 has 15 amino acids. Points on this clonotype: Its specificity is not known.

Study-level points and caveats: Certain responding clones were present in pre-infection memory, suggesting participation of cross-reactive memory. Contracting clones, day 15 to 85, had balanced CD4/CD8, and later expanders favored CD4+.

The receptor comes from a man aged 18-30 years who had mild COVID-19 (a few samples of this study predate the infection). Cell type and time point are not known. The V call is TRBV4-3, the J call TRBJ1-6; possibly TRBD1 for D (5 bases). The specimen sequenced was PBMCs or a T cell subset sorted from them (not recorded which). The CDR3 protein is CASSQGRTPNSPLHF. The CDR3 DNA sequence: TGCGCCAGCAGCCAAGGACGGACACCCAATTCACCCCTCCACTTT.